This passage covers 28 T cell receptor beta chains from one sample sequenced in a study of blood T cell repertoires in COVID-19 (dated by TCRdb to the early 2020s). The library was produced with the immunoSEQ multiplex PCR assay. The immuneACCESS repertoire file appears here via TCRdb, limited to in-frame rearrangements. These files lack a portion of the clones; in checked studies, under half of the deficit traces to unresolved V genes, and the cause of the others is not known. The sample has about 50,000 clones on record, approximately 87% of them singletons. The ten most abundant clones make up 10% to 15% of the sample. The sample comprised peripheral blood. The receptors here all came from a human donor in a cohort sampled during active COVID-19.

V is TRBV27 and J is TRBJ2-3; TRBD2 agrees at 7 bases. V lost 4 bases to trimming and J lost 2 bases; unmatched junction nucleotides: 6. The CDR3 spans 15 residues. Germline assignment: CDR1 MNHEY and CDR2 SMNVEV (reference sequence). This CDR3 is CASSYTSALTDTQYF. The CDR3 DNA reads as TGTGCCAGCAGTTACACTAGCGCCCTCACAGATACGCAGTATTTT.

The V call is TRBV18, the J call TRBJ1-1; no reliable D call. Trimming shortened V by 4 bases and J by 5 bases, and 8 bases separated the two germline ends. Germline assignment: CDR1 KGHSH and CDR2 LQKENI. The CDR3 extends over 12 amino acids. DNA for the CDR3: TGTGCCAGCTCACGGGCAGAGACTGAAGCTTTCTTT. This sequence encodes CASSRAETEAFF.

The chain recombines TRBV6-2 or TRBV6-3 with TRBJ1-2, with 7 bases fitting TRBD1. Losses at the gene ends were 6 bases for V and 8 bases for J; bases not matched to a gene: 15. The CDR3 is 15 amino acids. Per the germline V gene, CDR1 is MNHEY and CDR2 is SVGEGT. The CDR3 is CASSLPGTAWRGYTF. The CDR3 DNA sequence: TGTGCCAGCAGCCTACCTGGGACAGCCTGGAGGGGCTACACCTTC.

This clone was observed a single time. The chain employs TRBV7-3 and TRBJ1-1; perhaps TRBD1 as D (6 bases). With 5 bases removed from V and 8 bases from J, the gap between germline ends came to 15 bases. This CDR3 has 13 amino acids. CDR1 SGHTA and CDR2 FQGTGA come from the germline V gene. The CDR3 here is CASSPRTEGEAFF. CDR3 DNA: TGTGCCAGCAGCCCGCGGACAGAGGGCGAAGCTTTCTTT.

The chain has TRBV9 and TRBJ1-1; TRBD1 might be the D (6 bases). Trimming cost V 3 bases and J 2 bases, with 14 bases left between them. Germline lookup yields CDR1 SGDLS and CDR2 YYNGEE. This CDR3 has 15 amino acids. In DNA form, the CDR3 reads TGTGCCAGCAGCGCCGCCGGGACATCCAACACTGAAGCTTTCTTT. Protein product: CASSAAGTSNTEAFF.

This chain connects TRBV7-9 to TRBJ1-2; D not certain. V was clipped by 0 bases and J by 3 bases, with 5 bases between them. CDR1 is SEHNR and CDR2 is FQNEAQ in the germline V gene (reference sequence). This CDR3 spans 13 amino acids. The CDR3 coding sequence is TGTGCCAGCAGCTTAGCCTCGTACTATGGCTACACCTTC. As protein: CASSLASYYGYTF.

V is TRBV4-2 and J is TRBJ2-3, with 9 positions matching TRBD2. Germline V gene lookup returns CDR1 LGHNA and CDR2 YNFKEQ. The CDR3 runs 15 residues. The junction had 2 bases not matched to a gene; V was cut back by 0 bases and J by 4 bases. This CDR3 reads CASSQERGGPDTQYF. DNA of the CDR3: TGTGCCAGCAGCCAAGAGCGGGGGGGCCCAGATACGCAGTATTTT.

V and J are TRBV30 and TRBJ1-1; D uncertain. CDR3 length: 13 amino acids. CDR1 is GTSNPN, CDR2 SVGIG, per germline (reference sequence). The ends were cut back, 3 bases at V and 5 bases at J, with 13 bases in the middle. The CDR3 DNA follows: TGTGCCTGGAGGCCCGGACGGGAAACTGAAGCTTTCTTT. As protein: CAWRPGRETEAFF.

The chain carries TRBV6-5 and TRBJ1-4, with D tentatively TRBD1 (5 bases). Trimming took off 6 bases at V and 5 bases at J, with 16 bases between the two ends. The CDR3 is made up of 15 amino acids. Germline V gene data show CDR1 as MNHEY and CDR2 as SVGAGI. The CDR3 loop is CASRVQTGGNEKLFF. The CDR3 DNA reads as TGTGCCAGCAGAGTTCAGACCGGGGGAAATGAAAAACTGTTTTTT.

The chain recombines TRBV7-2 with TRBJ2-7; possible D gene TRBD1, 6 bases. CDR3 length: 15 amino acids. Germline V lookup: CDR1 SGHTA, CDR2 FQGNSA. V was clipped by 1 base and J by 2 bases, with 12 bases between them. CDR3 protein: CASSLVSGQPYEQYF. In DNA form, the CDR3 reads TGTGCCAGCAGCTTAGTCAGTGGACAGCCCTACGAGCAGTACTTC.

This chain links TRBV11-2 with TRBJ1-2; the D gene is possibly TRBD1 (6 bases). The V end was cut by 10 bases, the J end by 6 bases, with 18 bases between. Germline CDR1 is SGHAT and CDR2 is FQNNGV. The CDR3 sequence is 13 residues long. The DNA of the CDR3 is TGTGCCACTACAGGGTCGAGGAAAAATGGCTACACCTTC. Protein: CATTGSRKNGYTF.

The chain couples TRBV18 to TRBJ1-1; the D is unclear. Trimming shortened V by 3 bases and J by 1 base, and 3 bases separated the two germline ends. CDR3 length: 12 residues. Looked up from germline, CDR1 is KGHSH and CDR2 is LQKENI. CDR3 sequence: CASSPGNTEAFF. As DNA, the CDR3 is TGTGCCAGCTCACCCGGGAACACTGAAGCTTTCTTT.

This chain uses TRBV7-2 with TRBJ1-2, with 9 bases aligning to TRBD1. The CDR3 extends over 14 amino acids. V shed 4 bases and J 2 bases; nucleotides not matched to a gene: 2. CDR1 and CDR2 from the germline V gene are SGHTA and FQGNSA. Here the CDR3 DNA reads TGTGCCAGCAGCTCAGGGACAGGGAACTATGGCTACACCTTC. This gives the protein CASSSGTGNYGYTF.

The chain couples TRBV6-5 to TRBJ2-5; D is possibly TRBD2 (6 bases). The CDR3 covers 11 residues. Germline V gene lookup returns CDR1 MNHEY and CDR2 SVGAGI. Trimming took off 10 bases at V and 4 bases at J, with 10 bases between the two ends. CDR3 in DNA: TGTGCCACTCACGGGGGAGAGACCCAGTACTTC. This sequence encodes CATHGGETQYF.

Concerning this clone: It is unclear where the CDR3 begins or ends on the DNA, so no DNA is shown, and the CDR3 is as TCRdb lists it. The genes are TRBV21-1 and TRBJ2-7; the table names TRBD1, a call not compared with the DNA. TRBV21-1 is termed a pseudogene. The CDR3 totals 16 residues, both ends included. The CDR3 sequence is CATHLVGTGSPYEQYF.

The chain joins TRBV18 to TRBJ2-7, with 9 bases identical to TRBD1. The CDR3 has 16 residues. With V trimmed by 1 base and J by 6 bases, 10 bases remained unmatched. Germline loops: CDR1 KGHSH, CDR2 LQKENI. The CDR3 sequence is CASSPRRTGVGSEQYF. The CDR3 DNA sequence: TGTGCCAGCTCACCACGTAGGACAGGGGTGGGATCCGAGCAGTACTTC.

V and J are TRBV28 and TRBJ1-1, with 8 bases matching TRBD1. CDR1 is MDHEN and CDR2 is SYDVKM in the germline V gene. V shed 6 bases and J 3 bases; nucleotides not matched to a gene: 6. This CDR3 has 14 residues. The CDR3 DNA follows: TGTGCCAGCAGCCCAGGGGGCTGGGACACTGAAGCTTTCTTT. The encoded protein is CASSPGGWDTEAFF.

CDR3: CASTVGDYNSPLHF. DNA of the CDR3: TGTGCCAGCACCGTAGGGGACTATAATTCACCCCTCCACTTT. The rearrangement links TRBV28 to TRBJ1-6; D may be TRBD1 (5 bases). Per germline, CDR1 MDHEN and CDR2 SYDVKM. The CDR3 is 14 residues long. Trimming stripped 7 bases from V and 3 bases from J, with 10 bases between.

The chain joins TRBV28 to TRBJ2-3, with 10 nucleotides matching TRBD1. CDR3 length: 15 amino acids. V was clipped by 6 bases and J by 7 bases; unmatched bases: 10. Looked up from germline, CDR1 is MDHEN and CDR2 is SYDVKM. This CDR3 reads CASSGAGTGVNTQYF. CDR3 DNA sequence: TGTGCCAGCAGCGGGGCAGGGACAGGGGTTAATACGCAGTATTTT.

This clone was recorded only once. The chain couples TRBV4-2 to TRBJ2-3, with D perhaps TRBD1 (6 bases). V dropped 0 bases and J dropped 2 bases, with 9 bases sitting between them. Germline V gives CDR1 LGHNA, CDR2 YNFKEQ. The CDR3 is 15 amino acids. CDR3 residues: CASSQEGAHTDTQYF. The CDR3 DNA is TGTGCCAGCAGCCAAGAGGGGGCTCACACAGATACGCAGTATTTT.

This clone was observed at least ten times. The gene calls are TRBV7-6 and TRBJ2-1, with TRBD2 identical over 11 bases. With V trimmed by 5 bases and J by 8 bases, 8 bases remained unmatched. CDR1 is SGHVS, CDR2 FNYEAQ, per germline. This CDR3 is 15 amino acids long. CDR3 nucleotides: TGTGCCAGCAGCCTCGGACTAGCGGGTGGCCATGAGCAGTTCTTC. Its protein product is CASSLGLAGGHEQFF.

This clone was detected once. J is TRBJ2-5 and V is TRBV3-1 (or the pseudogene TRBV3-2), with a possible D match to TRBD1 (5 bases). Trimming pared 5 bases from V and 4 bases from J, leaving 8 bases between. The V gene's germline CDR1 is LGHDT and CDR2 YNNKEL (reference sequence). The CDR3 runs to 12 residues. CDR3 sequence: CASSSTGETQYF. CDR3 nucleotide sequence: TGTGCCAGCAGCTCAACAGGAGAGACCCAGTACTTC.

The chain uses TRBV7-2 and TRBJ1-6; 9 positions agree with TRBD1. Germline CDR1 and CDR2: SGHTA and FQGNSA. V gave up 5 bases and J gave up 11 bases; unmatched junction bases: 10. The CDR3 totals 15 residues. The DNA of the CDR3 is TGTGCCAGCAGCCTAGATTGGACAGGGGTCGCACCCCTCCACTTT. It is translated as CASSLDWTGVAPLHF.

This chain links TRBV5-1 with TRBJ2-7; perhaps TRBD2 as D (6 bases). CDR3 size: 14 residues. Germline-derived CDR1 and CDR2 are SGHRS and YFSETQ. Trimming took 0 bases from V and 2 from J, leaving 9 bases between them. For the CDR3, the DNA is TGCGCCAGCAGCTTGGTCCCGGGGGCCTACGAGCAGTACTTC. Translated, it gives CASSLVPGAYEQYF.

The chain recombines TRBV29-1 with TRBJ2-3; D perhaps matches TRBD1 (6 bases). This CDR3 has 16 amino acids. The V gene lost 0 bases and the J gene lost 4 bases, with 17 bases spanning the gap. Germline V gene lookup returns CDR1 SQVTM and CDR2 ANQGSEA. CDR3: CSVEDWSRGFPDTQYF. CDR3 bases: TGCAGCGTTGAAGATTGGTCCAGGGGATTCCCAGATACGCAGTATTTT.

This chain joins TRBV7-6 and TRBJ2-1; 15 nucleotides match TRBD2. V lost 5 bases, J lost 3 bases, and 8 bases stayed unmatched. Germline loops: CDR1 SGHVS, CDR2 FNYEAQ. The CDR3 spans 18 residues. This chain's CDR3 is CASSLGLAGGSIYNEQFF. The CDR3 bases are TGTGCCAGCAGCCTAGGACTAGCGGGGGGGTCTATCTACAATGAGCAGTTCTTC.

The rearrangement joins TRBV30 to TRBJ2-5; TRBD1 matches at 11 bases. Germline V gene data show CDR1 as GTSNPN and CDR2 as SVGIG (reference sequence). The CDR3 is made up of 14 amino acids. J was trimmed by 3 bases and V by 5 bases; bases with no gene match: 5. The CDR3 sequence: CAWGGTGGEETQYF. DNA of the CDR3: TGTGCCTGGGGGGGGACAGGGGGAGAAGAGACCCAGTACTTC.

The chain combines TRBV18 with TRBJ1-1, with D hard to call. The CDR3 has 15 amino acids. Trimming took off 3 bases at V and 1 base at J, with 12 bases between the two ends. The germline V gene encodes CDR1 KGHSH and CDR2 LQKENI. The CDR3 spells CASSPGEVSNTEAFF. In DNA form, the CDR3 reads TGTGCCAGCTCACCCGGGGAGGTCTCGAACACTGAAGCTTTCTTT.